The 18 T cell receptor beta chains below were found in one sample sequenced in a study of cytomegalovirus exposure and HLA in healthy donors. Clones were sequenced by immunoSEQ multiplex PCR, and TCRdb holds only the in-frame ones, with some missing. Altogether around 120,000 clones are present, roughly 88% being singletons, with the ten largest covering roughly 5.3%. Sample: PBMCs. These receptors all come from a man between 18 and 35 years old in good health and CMV-seronegative.

The chain employs TRBV29-1 and TRBJ2-1, with D possibly matching TRBD1 (6 bases). There are 13 residues in the CDR3. V was cut by 6 bases and J by 4 bases, with 13 bases left in between. Germline loops: CDR1 SQVTM, CDR2 ANQGSEA. The CDR3 DNA sequence: TGCAGCGTGAGGGGACACCAATACAATGAGCAGTTCTTC. This sequence encodes CSVRGHQYNEQFF.

This chain connects TRBV29-1 to TRBJ2-3; 7 nucleotides match TRBD1. Trimming removed 3 bases from V and 1 base from J; junction bases left unmatched: 7. Germline V CDR1 and CDR2: SQVTM, ANQGSEA. The CDR3 totals 15 residues. CDR3 protein: CSVDATGVGTDTQYF. CDR3 bases: TGCAGCGTTGACGCTACAGGGGTGGGCACAGATACGCAGTATTTT.

The chain employs TRBV10-3 and TRBJ2-2, with TRBD1 as a possible D gene (7 bases). The CDR3 covers 16 residues. CDR1 and CDR2 from the germline V gene are ENHRY and SYGVKD. V was shortened by 7 bases and J by 7 bases, with 22 bases between the two germline ends. This CDR3 is CAITRNRGGESGELFF. The CDR3 DNA sequence: TGTGCCATCACTCGCAACAGGGGCGGGGAGAGCGGGGAGCTGTTTTTT.

The chain carries TRBV7-9 and TRBJ2-7; 14 bases fit TRBD2. This CDR3 region has 16 residues. Trimming cost V 5 bases and J 0 bases; bases outside gene matches: 3. Looked up from germline, CDR1 is SEHNR and CDR2 is FQNEAQ (reference sequence). The CDR3 is CASSPGLAGGSYEQYF. DNA for the CDR3: TGTGCCAGCAGCCCCGGACTAGCGGGGGGCTCCTACGAGCAGTACTTC.

This clone was seen a few times. The chain uses TRBV28 and TRBJ1-2, with 8 nucleotides matching TRBD1. The V gene's germline CDR1 is MDHEN and CDR2 SYDVKM. J was trimmed by 2 bases and V by 8 bases; bases with no gene match: 7. The CDR3 totals 14 residues. CDR3 amino acids: CASGYTGGNYGYTF. For the CDR3, the DNA is TGTGCCAGCGGATACACAGGGGGAAACTATGGCTACACCTTC.

This sequence joins TRBV5-1 and TRBJ1-1; possible D gene TRBD1, 5 bases. This CDR3 is 15 amino acids long. CDR1 and CDR2 (germline): SGHRS, YFSETQ. V was cut by 4 bases and J by 4 bases, with 17 bases left in between. CDR3 sequence reads: CASSPTFGGSTEAFF. CDR3 nucleotide sequence: TGCGCCAGCAGCCCTACATTTGGGGGGTCCACTGAAGCTTTCTTT. Full variable domain (remainder filled in from reference TRBV5-1 and TRBJ1-1): KAGVTQTPRYLIKTRGQQVTLSCSPISGHRSVSWYQQTPGQGLQFLFEYFSETQRNKGNFPGRFSGRQFSNSRSEMNVSTLELGDSALYLCASSPTFGGSTEAFFGQGTRLTVV.

As regards this clone: Other DNA sequences in this specimen translate into the identical CDR3. The V call is TRBV27, the J call TRBJ2-1, with TRBD2 identical over 11 bases. Trimming took 8 bases from V and 4 from J; bases not matched to a gene: 7. The CDR3 runs to 15 residues. The germline V gene has CDR1 MNHEY and CDR2 SMNVEV (reference sequence). This chain's CDR3 is CASAGGLAGYNEQFF. The CDR3 DNA is TGTGCCAGCGCGGGAGGACTAGCGGGTTACAATGAGCAGTTCTTC.

V usage is TRBV25-1 and J usage is TRBJ2-1, with D maybe TRBD1 (5 bases). The CDR3 has 13 residues. Germline V CDR1 and CDR2: MGHDK, SYGVNS. V was trimmed by 5 bases and J by 8 bases, leaving 13 bases between them. CDR3: CASSLPLGHEQFF. CDR3 nucleotides: TGTGCCAGCAGTCTCCCCTTGGGGCATGAGCAGTTCTTC.

The CDR3: CASSPLLGRSYEQYF. In nucleotides, the CDR3 is TGTGCCAGCAGCCCCCTCCTGGGCCGGTCCTACGAGCAGTACTTC. This chain links TRBV5-8 with TRBJ2-7, with D hard to call. The CDR3 length is 15 residues. Trimming cost V 4 bases and J 1 base, with 15 bases left between them. Germline V gives CDR1 SGHTS, CDR2 YDEGEE. The full variable domain, its missing parts supplied by reference TRBV5-8 and TRBJ2-7, is EAGVTQSPTHLIKTRGQQATLRCSPISGHTSVYWYQQALGLGLQFLLWYDEGEERNRGNFPPRFSGRQFPNYSSELNVNALELEDSALYLCASSPLLGRSYEQYFGPGTRLTVT.

This chain joins TRBV30 and TRBJ1-2; D is perhaps TRBD1 (5 bases). CDR1 and CDR2 from the germline V gene are GTSNPN and SVGIG (reference sequence). CDR3 length: 13 amino acids. Trimming shortened V by 7 bases and J by 4 bases, and 16 bases separated the two germline ends. As DNA, the CDR3 is TGTGCCTCTCCAGGGTTTGATGGCTATGGCTACACCTTC. Translation gives CASPGFDGYGYTF.

The chain combines TRBV6-1 with TRBJ1-1, with 10 bases that match TRBD1. The ends lost 8 bases at V and 10 bases at J; junction bases unmatched: 13. The CDR3 is 14 residues long. Germline loops: CDR1 MNHNS, CDR2 SASEGT. In DNA form, the CDR3 reads TGTGCCAGCGGGGAGAGGGGGACAGGGGACCGAGCTTTCTTT. It codes for CASGERGTGDRAFF.

The CDR3 is CASMLTRSSYEQYF. In DNA form, the CDR3 reads TGTGCCAGCATGTTGACTCGGAGCTCCTACGAGCAGTACTTC. J is TRBJ2-7 and V is TRBV2, with D hard to call. This CDR3 spans 14 amino acids. CDR1 SNHLY and CDR2 FYNNEI come from the germline V gene. Trimming cost V 7 bases and J 0 bases, with 13 bases left between them.

As regards this clone: At one of its ends the junction is not consistent with the germline gene, which may arise from a read error. The chain carries TRBV7-7 and TRBJ2-1; a weak D match, TRBD1 (5 bases). This CDR3 contains 15 residues. From germline, CDR1 is SSHAT and CDR2 FNYEAQ (reference sequence). CDR3 region: CASSEDQGPYNEQFF. CDR3 DNA: TGTGCTAGCAGCGAGGATCAGGGCCCCTACAATGAGCAGTTCTTC. The whole variable domain, filled in from reference TRBV7-7 and TRBJ2-1, reads GAGVSQSPRYKVTKRGQDVTLRCDPISSHATLYWYQQALGQGPEFLTYFNYEAQPDKSGLPSDRFSAERPEGSISTLTIQRTEQRDSAMYRCASSEDQGPYNEQFFGPGTRLTVL.

The chain carries TRBV2 and TRBJ1-5; D is unresolved. Trimming removed 3 bases at V and 2 bases at J, with 17 bases between. Germline CDR1 reads SNHLY; CDR2 reads FYNNEI. The CDR3 consists of 17 residues. The CDR3 sequence is CASSDRGEDLGNQPQHF. Here the CDR3 DNA reads TGTGCCAGCAGTGACCGAGGCGAGGATTTAGGCAATCAGCCCCAGCATTTT.

Worth noting for this clone: Germline is not matched at one junction end, which may reflect a read error. Other DNA sequences from this sample encode an identical CDR3 as well. The CDR3 spells CASSPGQTYEQYF. In DNA, the CDR3 is TGTGCCAGCAGCCCGGGACAGACCTACGAGCAGTACTTC. The chain carries TRBV5-1 and TRBJ2-7, with 7 positions matching TRBD1. Per the germline V gene, CDR1 is SGHRS and CDR2 is YFSETQ. CDR3 size: 13 residues.

This rearrangement joins TRBV4-2 to TRBJ1-3; no clear D. Trimming pared 4 bases from V and 2 bases from J, leaving 12 bases between. This CDR3 region has 15 residues. The germline gives CDR1 LGHNA, CDR2 YNFKEQ. The CDR3 region is CASSRAEGAGNTIYF. The CDR3 region has the DNA TGTGCCAGCAGCCGCGCGGAGGGAGCTGGAAACACCATATATTTT.

V usage is TRBV5-6 and J usage is TRBJ1-2, with 8 bases that match TRBD1. V dropped 0 bases and J dropped 4; count of bases not matched to a gene: 5. The CDR3 contains 15 residues. CDR1 and CDR2 (germline): SGHDT, YYEEEE. The CDR3 nucleotides read TGTGCCAGCAGCTTGGGGCAGGGGGCCGTCTATGGCTACACCTTC. It yields the protein CASSLGQGAVYGYTF.

The gene calls are TRBV6-5 and TRBJ1-3, with TRBD1 matching 8 bases. The junction had 4 bases not matched to a gene; V was cut back by 4 bases and J by 2 bases. The CDR3 contains 15 residues. Germline values: CDR1 MNHEY, CDR2 SVGAGI. The CDR3, as DNA: TGTGCCAGCAGTTCGACAGGGGCGACTGGAAACACCATATATTTT. Translation: CASSSTGATGNTIYF.